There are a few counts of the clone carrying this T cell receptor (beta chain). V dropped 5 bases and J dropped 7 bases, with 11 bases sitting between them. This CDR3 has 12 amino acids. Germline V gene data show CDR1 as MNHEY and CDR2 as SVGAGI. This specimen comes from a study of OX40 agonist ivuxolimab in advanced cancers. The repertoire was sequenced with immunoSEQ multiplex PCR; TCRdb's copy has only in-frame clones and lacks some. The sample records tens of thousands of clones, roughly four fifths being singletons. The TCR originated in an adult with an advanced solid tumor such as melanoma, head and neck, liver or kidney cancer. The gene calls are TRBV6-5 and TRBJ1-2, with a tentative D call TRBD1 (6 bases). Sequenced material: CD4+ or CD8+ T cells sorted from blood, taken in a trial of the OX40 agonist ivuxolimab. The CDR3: CASSTQGTGYTF. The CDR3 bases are TGTGCCAGCAGTACCCAGGGGACTGGCTACACCTTC.